This T cell receptor (beta chain) was retrieved from a study of OX40 agonist ivuxolimab in advanced cancers. About the research overall: Previous treatment with anti-PD-1, anti-PD-L1 or anti-CTLA-4 therapy was allowed; roughly 40% had received some.

Measured with immunoSEQ multiplex PCR; TCRdb has only the in-frame clones, and not every one. The sample includes around 84,000 clones, about 94% of them seen just once. Germline CDR1 and CDR2: SGHTA and FQGTGA. V lost 4 bases to trimming and J lost 4 bases, with 14 bases between them. The CDR3 contains 15 residues. The chain couples TRBV7-3 to TRBJ2-1; D is perhaps TRBD2 (7 bases). This clonotype was obtained from an adult with an advanced solid tumor such as melanoma, head and neck, liver or kidney cancer. Sequencing used CD4+ or CD8+ T cells sorted from blood, obtained in a trial of the OX40 agonist ivuxolimab. The CDR3 DNA reads TGTGCCAGCAGCTGGGGGGCTAGCGGATACAATGAGCAGTTCTTC. As protein: CASSWGASGYNEQFF.